This T cell receptor (beta chain) originates from a study of shared clonotypes between healthy human individuals. Measured with immunoSEQ multiplex PCR; TCRdb has only the in-frame clones, and not every one. The data show some 2 million clones, just under 95% seen once. Concerning this clone: Different DNA sequences within this sample yield the same CDR3.

Naive-designated CD8 cells lacked CD45RO, were positively enriched for CCR7, and omitted terminally differentiated effector memory CD45RA+ cells. The clonotype was recovered from a man between 18 and 29 years old in good health. The sample was naive CD8+ T cells sorted from blood.

This chain's CDR3 is CASSPGQGNYGYTF. DNA for the CDR3: TGTGCCAGCTCACCAGGGCAGGGAAACTATGGCTACACCTTC. This chain links TRBV18 with TRBJ1-2, with D possibly being TRBD1 (5 bases). Germline V gene sequence: CDR1 KGHSH, CDR2 LQKENI. This CDR3 region has 14 residues. Trimming removed 2 bases from V and 2 bases from J, with 9 bases in between.